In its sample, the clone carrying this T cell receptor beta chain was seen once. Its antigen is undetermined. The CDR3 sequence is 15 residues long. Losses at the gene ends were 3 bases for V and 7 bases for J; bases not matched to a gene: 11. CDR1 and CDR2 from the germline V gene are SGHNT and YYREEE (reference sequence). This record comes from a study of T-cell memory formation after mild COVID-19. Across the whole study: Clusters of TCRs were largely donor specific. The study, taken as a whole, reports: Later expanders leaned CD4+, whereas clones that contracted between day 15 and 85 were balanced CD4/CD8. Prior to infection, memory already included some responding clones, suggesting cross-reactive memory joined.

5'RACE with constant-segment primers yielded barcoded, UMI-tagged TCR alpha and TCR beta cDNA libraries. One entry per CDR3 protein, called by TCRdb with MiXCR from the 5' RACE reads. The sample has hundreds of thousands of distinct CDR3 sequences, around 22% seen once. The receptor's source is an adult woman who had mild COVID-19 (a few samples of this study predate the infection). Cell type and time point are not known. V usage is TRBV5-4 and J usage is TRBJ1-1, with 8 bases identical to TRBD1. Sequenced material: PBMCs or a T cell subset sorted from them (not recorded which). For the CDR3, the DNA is TGTGCCAGCAGCTGGCCGGGACAGGAGAACCTTGAAGCTTTCTTT. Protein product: CASSWPGQENLEAFF.